This entry describes one TCR beta chain. This entry is derived from a study of cytotoxic CD8 clonotypes in ibrutinib-treated CLL. Generated by immunoSEQ multiplex PCR, the TCRdb table keeps only in-frame clones and is missing some. The sample lists about 120,000 clones, more than 55% occurring once. Trimming left V 4 bases short and J 6 bases short, with 20 bases between. Germline CDR1 reads WNHNN; CDR2 reads SYGVQD (reference sequence). CDR3 size: 16 residues. The input for sequencing was PBMCs, taken after 24 months of ibrutinib treatment. This receptor was obtained from a human donor with chronic lymphocytic leukemia. The V call is TRBV10-1, the J call TRBJ2-3; weak D call: TRBD1 (6 bases). Here the CDR3 DNA reads TGCGCCAGCAGTGGCTCGGTCCTTACAGGGAAGGATACGCAGTATTTT. This codes for CASSGSVLTGKDTQYF.